Included here is one T cell receptor (beta chain) sequence, with context. Its antigen is unknown. Within one base of it there is no much larger clone, and no base qualities were kept. Libraries were built with 5' RACE. The instrument was an Illumina HiSeq 2500. A second PCR of roughly 7 to 12 cycles was run with a J-beta primer mix and a sample-barcoded 5' primer. Each TCR beta cDNA molecule received a unique molecular identifier from a template-switch 5' adaptor carrying 12 random nucleotides. Each sample yielded at least 3 million CDR3-containing paired-end reads. All of the RNA was converted into first-strand cDNA using the Mint cDNA synthesis kit, with a TRBC-specific oligonucleotide serving as the primer. After uracil-DNA glycosylase treatment, a first 18-cycle PCR used universal primers M1SS and BC2_uni_R on all cDNA. The original methods were these. For normalization, 1 million high-quality reads were randomly selected from each sample, with every read carrying a distinct molecular identifier. Instead of being binned into consensus sequences, reads that shared molecular identifiers were thrown out. MiTCR, run with a Q25 quality threshold and the strictest error-elimination algorithm, handled CDR3 identification, clonotype clustering and error correction. A nonparametric unseen species model with Euler transformation was used to estimate a lower bound on total TCR beta diversity. Using fastp at Q25 and MiXCR, TCRdb reprocessed the public reads and kept productive beta chains. Duplicate CDR3 protein sequences are folded into a single record with the most common DNA and genes. V and J calls and clone size were set by TCRdb, not the authors. The table for this sample lists 1.4 million or so distinct CDR3 sequences; approximately 39% of them were counted only once. Approximately 4% of the sample goes to the ten largest clones.

The data were taken from a study of blood T cells in healthy people across ages (dated by TCRdb to between 2015 and 2016). About the study as a whole: Template switching captured roughly one uniquely barcoded TCR beta cDNA molecule per two T cells in model experiments. To track age-related changes in TCR beta repertoire diversity, the study relied on deep sequencing normalized with unique cDNA molecular identifiers. Donors were grouped into four age groups: young (average roughly 16 years), middle-aged (around 39), aged (around 60) and long-lived (approximately 78). Donors of different ages were randomly distributed across sequencing lanes to avoid experimental bias. The study analyzed two additional independent replicas of 1 million unique cDNA reads from the same blood draw for two donors, one aged 18 to 29 and one aged 80 or older.

CDR1 and CDR2 are drawn from the germline V gene: MNHEY, SVGAGI. V loses 6 bases at its end and J loses 3 bases; junction bases beyond the gene matches: 4. The CDR3 contains 14 residues, cysteine and phenylalanine counted. The retained sequence is limited to the CDR3, 42 bases, with the frame set at the first base. Systemically healthy Caucasian individuals from Russia, some 36 in total and aged 6 to 90 years, were included as donors. About 10 milliliters of peripheral blood were collected from each donor into EDTA-treated Vacutainer tubes. Ficoll-Paque density-gradient centrifugation was used to isolate PBMCs, with at least 6 million per sample. Total RNA was extracted from PBMCs with Trizol reagent, with at least 5 micrograms obtained per sample. For every donor, flow cytometry on a PBMC aliquot measured the percentage of naive CD45RAhigh/CD27high T cells. Findings and caveats that apply to the study as a whole: Estimates of total diversity based on one million sequenced T cells were considered lower bounds and underestimates. The percentage of naive T cells measured by flow cytometry correlated strongly with observed TCR beta diversity. As age increased, observed TCR beta diversity per million T cells dropped in a roughly linear way, and a significant reduction was already evident by age 40. Compared with the aged group, the long-lived group had more naive CD4+ T cells, fewer expanded clones and increased TCR diversity, a pattern suggesting age selection. Because the CMV infection status of the donors was unknown, age-related changes in expanded clonotypes may potentially have been confounded. Because profiling used bulk unsorted PBMCs, naive and antigen-experienced compartments could not be compared conclusively.

The sequenced sample was blood. This chain joins TRBV6-5 to TRBJ1-5; TRBD1 agrees with 8 junctional bases. This receptor was obtained from a woman aged 18-29 years in good health. The CDR3 here reads CASSRTGINQPQHF. In nucleotide form, the sequence is TGTGCCAGCAGCCGGACAGGGATCAATCAGCCCCAGCATTTT.